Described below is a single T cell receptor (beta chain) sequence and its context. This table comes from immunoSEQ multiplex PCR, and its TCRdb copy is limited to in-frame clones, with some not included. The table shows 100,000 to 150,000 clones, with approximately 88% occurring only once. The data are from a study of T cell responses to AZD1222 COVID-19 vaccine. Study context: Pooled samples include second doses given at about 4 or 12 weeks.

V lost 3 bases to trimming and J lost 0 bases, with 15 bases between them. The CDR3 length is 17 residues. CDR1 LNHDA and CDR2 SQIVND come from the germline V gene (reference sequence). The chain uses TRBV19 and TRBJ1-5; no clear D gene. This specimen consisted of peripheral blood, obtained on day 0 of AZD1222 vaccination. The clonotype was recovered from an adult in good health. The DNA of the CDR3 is TGTGCCAGTAGTATTCGCACCGGGTGGAATAGCAATCAGCCCCAGCATTTT. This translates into CASSIRTGWNSNQPQHF. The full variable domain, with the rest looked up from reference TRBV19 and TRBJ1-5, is DGGITQSPKYLFRKEGQNVTLSCEQNLNHDAMYWYRQDPGQGLRLIYYSQIVNDFQKGDIAEGYSVSREKKESFPLTVTSAQKNPTAFYLCASSIRTGWNSNQPQHFGDGTRLSIL.